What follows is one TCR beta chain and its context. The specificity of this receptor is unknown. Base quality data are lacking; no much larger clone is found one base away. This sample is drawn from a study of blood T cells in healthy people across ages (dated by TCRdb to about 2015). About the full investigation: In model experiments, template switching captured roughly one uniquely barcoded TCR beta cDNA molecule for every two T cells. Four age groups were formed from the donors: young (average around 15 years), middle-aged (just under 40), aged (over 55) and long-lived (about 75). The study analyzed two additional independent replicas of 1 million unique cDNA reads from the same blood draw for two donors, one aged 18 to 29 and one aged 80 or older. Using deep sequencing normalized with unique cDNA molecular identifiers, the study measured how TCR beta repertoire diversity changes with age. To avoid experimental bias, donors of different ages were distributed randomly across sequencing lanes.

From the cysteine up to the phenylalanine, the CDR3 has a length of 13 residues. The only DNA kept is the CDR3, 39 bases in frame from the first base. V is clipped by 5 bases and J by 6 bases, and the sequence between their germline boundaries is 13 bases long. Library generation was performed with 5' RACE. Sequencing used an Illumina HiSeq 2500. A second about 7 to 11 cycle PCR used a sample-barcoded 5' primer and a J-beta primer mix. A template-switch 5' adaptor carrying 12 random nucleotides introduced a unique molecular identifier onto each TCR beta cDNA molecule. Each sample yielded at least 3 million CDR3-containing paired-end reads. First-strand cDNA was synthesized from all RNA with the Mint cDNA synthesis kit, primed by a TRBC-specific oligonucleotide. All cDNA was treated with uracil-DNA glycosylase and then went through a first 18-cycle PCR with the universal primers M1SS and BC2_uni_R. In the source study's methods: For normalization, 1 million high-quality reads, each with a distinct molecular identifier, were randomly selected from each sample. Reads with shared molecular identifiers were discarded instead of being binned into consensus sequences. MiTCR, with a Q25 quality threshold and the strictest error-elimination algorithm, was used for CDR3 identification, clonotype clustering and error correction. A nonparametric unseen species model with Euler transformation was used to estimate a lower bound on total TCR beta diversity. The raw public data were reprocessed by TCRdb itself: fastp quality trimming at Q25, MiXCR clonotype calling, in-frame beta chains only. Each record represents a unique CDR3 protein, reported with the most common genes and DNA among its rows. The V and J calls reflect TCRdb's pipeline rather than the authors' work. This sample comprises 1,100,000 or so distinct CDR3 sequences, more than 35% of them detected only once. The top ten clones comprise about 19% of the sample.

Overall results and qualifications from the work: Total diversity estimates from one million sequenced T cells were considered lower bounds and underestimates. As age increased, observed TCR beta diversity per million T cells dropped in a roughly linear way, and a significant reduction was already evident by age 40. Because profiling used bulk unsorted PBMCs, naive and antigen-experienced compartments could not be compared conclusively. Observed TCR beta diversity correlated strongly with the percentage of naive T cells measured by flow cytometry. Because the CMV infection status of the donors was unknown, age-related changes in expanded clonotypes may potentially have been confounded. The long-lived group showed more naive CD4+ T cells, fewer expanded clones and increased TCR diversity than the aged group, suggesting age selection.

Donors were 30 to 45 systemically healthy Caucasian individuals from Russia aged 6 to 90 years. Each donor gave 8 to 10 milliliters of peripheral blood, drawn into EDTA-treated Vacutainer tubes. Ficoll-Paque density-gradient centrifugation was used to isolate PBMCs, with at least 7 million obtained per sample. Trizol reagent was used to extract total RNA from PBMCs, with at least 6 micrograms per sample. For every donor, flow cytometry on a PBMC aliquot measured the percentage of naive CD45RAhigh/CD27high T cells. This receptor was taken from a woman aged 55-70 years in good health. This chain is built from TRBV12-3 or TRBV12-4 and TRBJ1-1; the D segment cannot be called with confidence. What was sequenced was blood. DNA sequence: TGTGCCAGCAGTCCCCGGATGGGCGCTGAAGCTTTCTTT. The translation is CASSPRMGAEAFF.